The 16 T cell receptor beta chains below all came from one sample that was sequenced in a study of cytomegalovirus exposure and HLA in healthy donors. Profiling relied on immunoSEQ multiplex PCR, and the TCRdb table lists in-frame clones only, not all of them. The sample contains 110,000 or so clones, about 85% of which appear only once. Sequenced sample: PBMCs. The receptors shown here come from a man aged 18 to 35 in good health and CMV-seropositive.

The chain couples TRBV28 to TRBJ2-5; 7 nucleotides agree with TRBD1. Germline trimming cut 8 bases from V and 3 bases from J; bases unmatched to any gene: 15. Germline V gene data show CDR1 as MDHEN and CDR2 as SYDVKM. The CDR3 runs to 16 residues. The CDR3 nucleotides are TGTGCCAGCCTTTCGACCAGGACAGGTTGGAAAGAGACCCAGTACTTC. Protein sequence: CASLSTRTGWKETQYF.

Of note for this clone: Other DNA sequences from this sample encode an identical CDR3 as well. The rearrangement joins TRBV4-1 to TRBJ1-4; D is perhaps TRBD1 (6 bases). Germline V gene data show CDR1 as MGHRA and CDR2 as YSYEKL. V lost 4 bases and J lost 4, with 10 bases in between. This CDR3 region has 14 residues. The CDR3 is CASSLGQRNEKLFF. In nucleotides, the CDR3 is TGCGCCAGCAGCCTTGGACAGCGTAATGAAAAACTGTTTTTT.

The chain couples TRBV6-6 to TRBJ2-2; 9 nucleotides align to TRBD1. Germline-derived CDR1 and CDR2 are MNHNY and SVGAGI (reference sequence). With 7 bases clipped from V and 6 bases from J, the junction kept 3 bases outside the gene matches. CDR3 length equals 13 residues. The CDR3, as DNA: TGTGCCAGCACGGACAGGGGATCCGGGGAGCTGTTTTTT. Its translation: CASTDRGSGELFF.

In DNA form, the CDR3 reads TGTGCCTGGAGGGCGGGACAGGCCTCCCAAGAGACCCAGTACTTC. Residues: CAWRAGQASQETQYF. The chain has TRBV30 and TRBJ2-5; 8 bases are shared with TRBD1. CDR1 and CDR2 (germline): GTSNPN, SVGIG (reference sequence). V gave up 3 bases and J gave up 1 base; unmatched junction bases: 7. This CDR3 spans 15 amino acids.

The J gene is TRBJ2-1, the V gene TRBV28; 12 nucleotides align to TRBD2. Germline V gene data show CDR1 as MDHEN and CDR2 as SYDVKM. CDR3 size: 15 residues. The junction had 0 bases not matched to a gene; V was cut back by 4 bases and J by 2 bases. The CDR3 nucleotides are TGTGCCAGCAGTTCTAGCGGGGGGGCCTACAATGAGCAGTTCTTC. Its protein product is CASSSSGGAYNEQFF.

The chain links TRBV4-1 to TRBJ2-1; 11 positions match TRBD2. CDR1 is MGHRA and CDR2 is YSYEKL in the germline V gene. J was trimmed by 3 bases and V by 3 bases; bases with no gene match: 7. This CDR3 is 17 amino acids long. The CDR3 DNA reads as TGCGCCAGCAGCCAGACCGTAGCGGGGGGGGGCTACAATGAGCAGTTCTTC. Translated: CASSQTVAGGGYNEQFF.

Only one count was recorded for this clone. This chain links TRBV7-9 with TRBJ1-5, with a possible D match to TRBD1 (5 bases). Per germline, CDR1 SEHNR and CDR2 FQNEAQ (reference sequence). The CDR3 contains 12 residues. Deletions cut 1 base from V and 9 bases from J, with 7 bases between. The CDR3 DNA sequence: TGTGCCAGCAGCTTAGAAGACAGGCCCCAGCATTTT. Translating gives CASSLEDRPQHF. The complete variable domain, with remaining parts taken from reference TRBV7-9 and TRBJ1-5, reads DTGVSQNPRHKITKRGQNVTFRCDPISEHNRLYWYRQTLGQGPEFLTYFQNEAQLEKSRLLSDRFSAERPKGSFSTLEIQRTEQGDSAMYLCASSLEDRPQHFGDGTRLSIL.

V is TRBV5-8 and J is TRBJ1-1; maybe TRBD1 (6 bases). CDR1 is SGHTS, CDR2 YDEGEE, per germline. Trimming removed 4 bases at V and 0 bases at J, with 10 bases between. The CDR3 has 14 amino acids. CDR3 sequence reads: CASSRTVMNTEAFF. DNA of the CDR3: TGTGCCAGCAGCCGGACAGTAATGAACACTGAAGCTTTCTTT.

The J gene is TRBJ2-5, the V gene TRBV30, with 10 bases aligning to TRBD1. V was pared by 2 bases and J by 5 bases, with 8 bases of the junction left unmatched. The V gene's germline CDR1 is GTSNPN and CDR2 SVGIG (reference sequence). This CDR3 has 15 residues. This chain's CDR3 is CAWSSRDRGSETQYF. CDR3 sequence (DNA): TGTGCCTGGAGTTCCCGGGACAGGGGTTCGGAGACCCAGTACTTC.

The V gene is TRBV2, the J gene TRBJ1-2; 9 nucleotides agree with TRBD1. The CDR3 totals 19 residues. V lost 2 bases to trimming and J lost 7 bases; unmatched junction nucleotides: 20. CDR1 and CDR2 (germline): SNHLY, FYNNEI. This CDR3 reads CASSETVGQGRPRGSGYTF. The CDR3 coding sequence is TGTGCCAGCAGTGAAACCGTTGGACAGGGGCGTCCTAGGGGGAGTGGCTACACCTTC.

This clone came up once. V is TRBV19 and J is TRBJ2-7; tentative D call: TRBD1 (6 bases). The CDR3 sequence is 15 residues long. Germline V gene data show CDR1 as LNHDA and CDR2 as SQIVND (reference sequence). Trimming removed 3 bases at V and 2 bases at J, with 14 bases between. Here the CDR3 reads CASSMLQGSPYEQYF. CDR3 nucleotide sequence: TGTGCCAGTAGTATGCTCCAGGGGAGTCCCTACGAGCAGTACTTC.

The chain uses TRBV5-6 and TRBJ2-3; D is undetermined. Trimming shortened V by 2 bases and J by 2 bases, and 6 bases separated the two germline ends. The CDR3 totals 13 residues. In germline, CDR1 is SGHDT, CDR2 YYEEEE. The CDR3 DNA is TGTGCCAGCAGCTTAACAACCACAGATACGCAGTATTTT. Residues: CASSLTTTDTQYF. Based on the CDR3 plus reference TRBV5-6 and TRBJ2-3, the full variable domain is DAGVTQSPTHLIKTRGQQVTLRCSPKSGHDTVSWYQQALGQGPQFIFQYYEEEERQRGNFPDRFSGHQFPNYSSELNVNALLLGDSALYLCASSLTTTDTQYFGPGTRLTVL.

The rearrangement uses TRBV13 and TRBJ1-1, with 8 nucleotides matching TRBD1. V shed 5 bases, J shed 11 bases, and the junction held 10 bases outside the gene matches. Per germline, CDR1 PRHDT and CDR2 FYEKMQ (reference sequence). CDR3 length: 13 amino acids. The CDR3 loop reads CASSTQTGASAFF. CDR3 DNA: TGTGCCAGCAGCACCCAGACAGGGGCGTCGGCTTTCTTT. The full variable domain, in which reference TRBV13 and TRBJ1-1 provide the parts outside the CDR3, is AAGVIQSPRHLIKEKRETATLKCYPIPRHDTVYWYQQGPGQDPQFLISFYEKMQSDKGSIPDRFSAQQFSDYHSELNMSSLELGDSALYFCASSTQTGASAFFGQGTRLTVV.

This rearrangement joins TRBV2 to TRBJ2-1; a weak D match, TRBD1 (6 bases). CDR1 and CDR2 from the germline V gene are SNHLY and FYNNEI. V shed 7 bases and J shed 8 bases, with 18 bases lying between them. This CDR3 contains 14 residues. The CDR3 DNA reads TGTGCCAGCACCAACAGGGCACGAACGGATGAGCAGTTCTTC. Protein: CASTNRARTDEQFF.

This clone was seen only a few times. DNA for the CDR3: TGTGCCAGCAGTGAGGGGGGGGCCGAAACAGATACGCAGTATTTT. Protein: CASSEGGAETDTQYF. The V gene is TRBV6-4, the J gene TRBJ2-3; weak D call: TRBD2 (7 bases). Germline lookup yields CDR1 MRHNA and CDR2 SNTAGT. The CDR3 covers 15 residues. V was trimmed by 3 bases and J by 3 bases, leaving 13 bases between them.

This rearrangement joins TRBV5-1 to TRBJ2-7, with D maybe TRBD2 (6 bases). Germline CDR1 SGHRS, CDR2 YFSETQ. CDR3 length: 15 amino acids. V was shortened by 4 bases and J by 0 bases, with 14 bases between the two germline ends. The CDR3 sequence: CASSHVGGPSYEQYF. The CDR3 coding sequence is TGCGCCAGCAGCCATGTGGGGGGACCCTCCTACGAGCAGTACTTC.